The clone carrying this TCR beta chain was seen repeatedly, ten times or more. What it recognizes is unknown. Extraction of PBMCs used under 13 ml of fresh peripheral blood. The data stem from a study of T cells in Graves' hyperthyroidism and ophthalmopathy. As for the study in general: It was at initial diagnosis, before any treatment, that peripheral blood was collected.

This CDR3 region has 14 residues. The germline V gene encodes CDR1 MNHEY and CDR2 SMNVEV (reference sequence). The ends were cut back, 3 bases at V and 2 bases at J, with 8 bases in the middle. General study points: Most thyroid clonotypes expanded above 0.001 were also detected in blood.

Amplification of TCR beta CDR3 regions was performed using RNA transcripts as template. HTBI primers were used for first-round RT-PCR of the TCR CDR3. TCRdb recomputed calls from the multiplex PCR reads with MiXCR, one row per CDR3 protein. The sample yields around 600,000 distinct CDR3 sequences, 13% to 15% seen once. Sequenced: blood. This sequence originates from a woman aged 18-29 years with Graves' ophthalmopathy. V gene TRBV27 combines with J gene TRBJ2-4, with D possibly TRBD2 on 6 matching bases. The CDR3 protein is CASSFRGSKNIQYF. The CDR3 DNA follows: TGTGCCAGCAGTTTTCGGGGGTCCAAAAACATTCAGTACTTC.